The rows below give T cell receptor beta chains drawn from one sample of a study of long-term antiretroviral therapy in people with HIV. Sequenced by immunoSEQ multiplex PCR; TCRdb stores in-frame clones only, minus some. The sample has roughly 34,000 clones, roughly 77% seen once; the top ten hold under 4%. This specimen consisted of unsorted PBMCs, obtained 1.9 years after starting antiretroviral therapy. The receptors were gathered from a man aged 18 to 29 with HIV. The CDR3 runs from the conserved cysteine through the conserved F or W. Fields, in order: D gene, J gene, clone size, V gene, CDR3 protein, CDR3 DNA. D genes are given only for firm matches. The size field is filled for only some rows; it gives once, few, many or a size class.

D gene: TRBD1
J gene: TRBJ2-1
clone size: .
V gene: TRBV2
CDR3 protein: CASSADRGAYNEQFF
CDR3 DNA: TGTGCCAGCAGTGCGGACAGGGGGGCCTACAATGAGCAGTTCTTC

D gene: .
J gene: TRBJ2-1
clone size: .
V gene: TRBV6-4
CDR3 protein: CASSPEGGTNEQFF
CDR3 DNA: TGTGCCAGCAGTCCGGAGGGGGGAACAAATGAGCAGTTCTTC

D gene: .
J gene: TRBJ1-1
clone size: .
V gene: TRBV9
CDR3 protein: CASSSFGDGTEAFF
CDR3 DNA: TGTGCCAGCAGCAGTTTCGGGGACGGCACTGAAGCTTTCTTT

D gene: .
J gene: TRBJ2-1
clone size: .
V gene: TRBV18
CDR3 protein: CASSPPPAYNEQFF
CDR3 DNA: TGTGCCAGCTCACCACCTCCGGCCTACAATGAGCAGTTCTTC

D gene: TRBD2
J gene: TRBJ2-3
clone size: .
V gene: TRBV7-3
CDR3 protein: CASSFLAGLSDTQYF
CDR3 DNA: TGTGCCAGCAGCTTCCTAGCGGGGCTCTCCGATACGCAGTATTTT

D gene: .
J gene: TRBJ2-1
clone size: .
V gene: TRBV5-1
CDR3 protein: CASRSGLPSYNEQFF
CDR3 DNA: TGCGCCAGCAGATCCGGACTACCTTCCTACAATGAGCAGTTCTTC

D gene: .
J gene: TRBJ2-5
clone size: .
V gene: TRBV10-2
CDR3 protein: CASSEGIISSQETQYF
CDR3 DNA: TGCGCCAGCAGTGAGGGGATTATAAGTTCACAAGAGACCCAGTACTTC

D gene: .
J gene: TRBJ1-5
clone size: .
V gene: TRBV27
CDR3 protein: CASSPRWQTNQPQHF
CDR3 DNA: TGTGCCAGCAGCCCAAGGTGGCAGACTAATCAGCCCCAGCATTTT

D gene: TRBD1
J gene: TRBJ1-2
clone size: .
V gene: TRBV4-1
CDR3 protein: CASSPWGTGLKTF
CDR3 DNA: TGCGCCAGCAGCCCCTGGGGGACAGGGCTTAAAACCTTC

D gene: .
J gene: TRBJ1-2
clone size: .
V gene: TRBV7-2
CDR3 protein: CASSKWANYGYTF
CDR3 DNA: TGTGCCAGCAGCAAGTGGGCGAACTATGGCTACACCTTC

D gene: .
J gene: TRBJ2-2
clone size: few
V gene: TRBV10-1
CDR3 protein: CASSELQGGGELFF
CDR3 DNA: TGCGCCAGCAGTGAGTTGCAGGGAGGCGGGGAGCTGTTTTTT

D gene: .
J gene: TRBJ2-7
clone size: .
V gene: TRBV10-3
CDR3 protein: CAISESGETYEQYF
CDR3 DNA: TGTGCCATCAGTGAATCAGGTGAGACCTACGAGCAGTACTTC

D gene: .
J gene: TRBJ2-2
clone size: .
V gene: TRBV27
CDR3 protein: CASSLRRTTTGELFF
CDR3 DNA: TGTGCCAGCAGTTTAAGGCGGACCACCACCGGGGAGCTGTTTTTT

D gene: .
J gene: TRBJ2-1
clone size: .
V gene: TRBV5-1
CDR3 protein: CASSSRGSYNEQFF
CDR3 DNA: TGCGCCAGCAGCTCGCGGGGTTCCTACAATGAGCAGTTCTTC

D gene: TRBD1
J gene: TRBJ2-3
clone size: .
V gene: TRBV7-9
CDR3 protein: CASSLNGQGVDTQYF
CDR3 DNA: TGTGCCAGCAGCTTAAACGGACAGGGTGTGGATACGCAGTATTTT

D gene: .
J gene: TRBJ1-5
clone size: .
V gene: TRBV7-2
CDR3 protein: CASSLGRNRYSNQPQHF
CDR3 DNA: TGTGCCAGCAGCTTAGGACGGAACCGTTATAGCAATCAGCCCCAGCATTTT

D gene: .
J gene: TRBJ2-3
clone size: .
V gene: TRBV7-2
CDR3 protein: CASSWDRPLTSTDTQYF
CDR3 DNA: TGTGCCAGCAGCTGGGATAGACCCCTGACGTCCACAGATACGCAGTATTTT

D gene: .
J gene: TRBJ2-3
clone size: .
V gene: TRBV7-2
CDR3 protein: CASSLAIASVDTQYF
CDR3 DNA: TGTGCCAGCAGCTTAGCAATAGCGTCAGTAGATACGCAGTATTTT

D gene: .
J gene: TRBJ2-6
clone size: .
V gene: TRBV4-1
CDR3 protein: CASSQGGGSGANVLTF
CDR3 DNA: TGCGCCAGCAGCCAAGGTGGGGGCTCTGGGGCCAACGTCCTGACTTTC

D gene: TRBD2
J gene: TRBJ2-5
clone size: once
V gene: TRBV2
CDR3 protein: CASSDLAGFSETQYF
CDR3 DNA: TGTGCCAGCAGTGATCTAGCGGGGTTCTCGGAGACCCAGTACTTC

D gene: TRBD1
J gene: TRBJ1-4
clone size: .
V gene: TRBV5-1
CDR3 protein: CASSSGQGNEKLFF
CDR3 DNA: TGCGCCAGCAGCTCCGGACAGGGAAATGAAAAACTGTTTTTT

D gene: .
J gene: TRBJ2-2
clone size: .
V gene: TRBV7-9
CDR3 protein: CASSQDSYTGELFF
CDR3 DNA: TGTGCCAGCAGCCAGGACAGTTACACCGGGGAGCTGTTTTTT

D gene: .
J gene: TRBJ1-5
clone size: few
V gene: TRBV2
CDR3 protein: CASSVEQNYQPQHF
CDR3 DNA: TGTGCCAGCAGTGTGGAACAGAACTATCAGCCCCAGCATTTT

D gene: TRBD1
J gene: TRBJ2-2
clone size: .
V gene: TRBV5-1
CDR3 protein: CASSLWSGTGESGELFF
CDR3 DNA: TGCGCCAGCAGCTTGTGGTCCGGGACAGGGGAGTCCGGGGAGCTGTTTTTT

D gene: .
J gene: TRBJ1-1
clone size: .
V gene: TRBV7-2
CDR3 protein: CASSFRVNTEAFF
CDR3 DNA: TGTGCCAGCAGCTTTAGGGTGAACACTGAAGCTTTCTTT

D gene: .
J gene: TRBJ2-7
clone size: .
V gene: TRBV2
CDR3 protein: CASVESNSYEQYF
CDR3 DNA: TGTGCCAGCGTCGAGTCAAACTCCTACGAGCAGTACTTC

D gene: .
J gene: TRBJ2-3
clone size: large
V gene: TRBV7-3
CDR3 protein: CASSRLAKSTDTQYF
CDR3 DNA: TGTGCCAGCAGCCGTCTAGCGAAGAGCACAGATACGCAGTATTTT

D gene: .
J gene: TRBJ1-6
clone size: .
V gene: TRBV18
CDR3 protein: CASSPPTASSPLHF
CDR3 DNA: TGTGCCAGCTCACCACCGACAGCTTCTTCACCCCTCCACTTT

D gene: .
J gene: TRBJ2-3
clone size: .
V gene: TRBV27
CDR3 protein: CASSLEWGTDTQYF
CDR3 DNA: TGTGCCAGCAGTTTAGAGTGGGGCACAGATACGCAGTATTTT

D gene: .
J gene: TRBJ2-1
clone size: .
V gene: TRBV5-1
CDR3 protein: CASSPGQSYNEQFF
CDR3 DNA: TGCGCCAGCAGCCCGGGACAAAGCTACAATGAGCAGTTCTTC

D gene: .
J gene: TRBJ2-7
clone size: .
V gene: TRBV11-1
CDR3 protein: CASSLGRRNEQYF
CDR3 DNA: TGTGCCAGCAGCTTGGGTCGCCGTAACGAGCAGTACTTC

D gene: .
J gene: TRBJ2-5
clone size: .
V gene: TRBV27
CDR3 protein: CASSPIGDETQYF
CDR3 DNA: TGTGCCAGCAGTCCCATTGGGGACGAGACCCAGTACTTC

D gene: .
J gene: TRBJ1-5
clone size: .
V gene: TRBV7-3
CDR3 protein: CASSLTGDSNQPQHF
CDR3 DNA: TGTGCCAGCAGCTTAACGGGAGACAGCAATCAGCCCCAGCATTTT

D gene: .
J gene: TRBJ1-1
clone size: .
V gene: TRBV10-3
CDR3 protein: CAILPSVGNTEAFF
CDR3 DNA: TGTGCCATCCTACCCTCTGTGGGGAACACTGAAGCTTTCTTT

D gene: TRBD2
J gene: TRBJ2-5
clone size: .
V gene: TRBV2
CDR3 protein: CASGGTSGNQETQYF
CDR3 DNA: TGTGCCAGCGGCGGGACTAGCGGTAACCAAGAGACCCAGTACTTC

D gene: .
J gene: TRBJ2-2
clone size: .
V gene: TRBV15
CDR3 protein: CATSRAGTGELFF
CDR3 DNA: TGTGCCACCAGCAGAGCCGGCACCGGGGAGCTGTTTTTT

D gene: TRBD1
J gene: TRBJ1-5
clone size: .
V gene: TRBV5-8
CDR3 protein: CASSVTRQGAGQPQHF
CDR3 DNA: TGTGCCAGCAGCGTTACCCGACAGGGGGCTGGGCAGCCCCAGCATTTT

D gene: .
J gene: TRBJ2-1
clone size: .
V gene: TRBV6-1
CDR3 protein: CASSELVGQSSEQFF
CDR3 DNA: TGTGCCAGCAGTGAACTGGTCGGACAGTCCAGTGAGCAGTTCTTC

D gene: .
J gene: TRBJ2-1
clone size: .
V gene: TRBV5-6
CDR3 protein: CASSLEGGGVGNEQFF
CDR3 DNA: TGTGCCAGCAGCTTGGAGGGCGGCGGGGTAGGGAATGAGCAGTTCTTC

D gene: TRBD2
J gene: TRBJ2-1
clone size: .
V gene: TRBV29-1
CDR3 protein: CSGSPSGGVYNEQFF
CDR3 DNA: TGCAGCGGCTCACCTAGCGGGGGGGTCTACAATGAGCAGTTCTTC

D gene: .
J gene: TRBJ1-1
clone size: .
V gene: TRBV15
CDR3 protein: CATSRDRQGRTEAFF
CDR3 DNA: TGTGCCACCAGCAGAGATCGCCAGGGAAGGACTGAAGCTTTCTTT

D gene: .
J gene: TRBJ1-4
clone size: .
V gene: TRBV6-1
CDR3 protein: CASSGQPATNEKLFF
CDR3 DNA: TGTGCCAGCAGTGGGCAGCCTGCAACTAATGAAAAACTGTTTTTT

D gene: .
J gene: TRBJ2-7
clone size: once
V gene: TRBV7-9
CDR3 protein: CASSSLGGAKVFYEQYF
CDR3 DNA: TGTGCCAGCAGCTCTCTTGGGGGGGCAAAGGTCTTCTACGAGCAGTACTTC

D gene: .
J gene: TRBJ1-4
clone size: once
V gene: TRBV11-2
CDR3 protein: CASSLNREQKLFF
CDR3 DNA: TGTGCCAGCAGCTTAAACAGGGAGCAAAAACTGTTTTTT

D gene: .
J gene: TRBJ1-1
clone size: .
V gene: TRBV7-8
CDR3 protein: CASTPYRIQGSGLNTEAFF
CDR3 DNA: TGTGCCAGCACCCCCTACCGTATACAGGGTTCTGGGTTGAACACTGAAGCTTTCTTT

D gene: .
J gene: TRBJ1-5
clone size: .
V gene: TRBV28
CDR3 protein: CASRPSGPRNQPQHF
CDR3 DNA: TGTGCCAGCAGACCTTCCGGGCCCCGCAATCAGCCCCAGCATTTT

D gene: .
J gene: TRBJ1-2
clone size: .
V gene: TRBV2
CDR3 protein: CASSRDNVGYGYTF
CDR3 DNA: TGTGCCAGCAGTAGGGACAACGTCGGCTATGGCTACACCTTC

D gene: .
J gene: TRBJ2-1
clone size: once
V gene: TRBV6-4
CDR3 protein: CASRAQADSNNEQFF
CDR3 DNA: TGTGCCAGCAGAGCCCAGGCAGACTCGAACAATGAGCAGTTCTTC

D gene: .
J gene: TRBJ1-6
clone size: few
V gene: TRBV14
CDR3 protein: CASSQVGASLHF
CDR3 DNA: TGTGCCAGCAGCCAAGTTGGAGCATCCCTCCACTTT

D gene: TRBD1
J gene: TRBJ1-5
clone size: .
V gene: TRBV28
CDR3 protein: CASSFTTGGMGQPQHF
CDR3 DNA: TGTGCCAGCAGTTTTACTACAGGGGGTATGGGGCAGCCCCAGCATTTT

D gene: .
J gene: TRBJ1-1
clone size: .
V gene: TRBV7-8
CDR3 protein: CASRLRTENTEAFF
CDR3 DNA: TGTGCCAGCAGACTAAGGACTGAGAACACTGAAGCTTTCTTT

D gene: TRBD1
J gene: TRBJ1-6
clone size: .
V gene: TRBV2
CDR3 protein: CASSTGVLSLHF
CDR3 DNA: TGTGCCAGCAGTACAGGGGTTTTGTCCCTCCACTTT

D gene: .
J gene: TRBJ2-6
clone size: .
V gene: TRBV7-3
CDR3 protein: CASSLNRAGANVLTF
CDR3 DNA: TGTGCCAGCAGCTTAAATAGGGCTGGGGCCAACGTCCTGACTTTC